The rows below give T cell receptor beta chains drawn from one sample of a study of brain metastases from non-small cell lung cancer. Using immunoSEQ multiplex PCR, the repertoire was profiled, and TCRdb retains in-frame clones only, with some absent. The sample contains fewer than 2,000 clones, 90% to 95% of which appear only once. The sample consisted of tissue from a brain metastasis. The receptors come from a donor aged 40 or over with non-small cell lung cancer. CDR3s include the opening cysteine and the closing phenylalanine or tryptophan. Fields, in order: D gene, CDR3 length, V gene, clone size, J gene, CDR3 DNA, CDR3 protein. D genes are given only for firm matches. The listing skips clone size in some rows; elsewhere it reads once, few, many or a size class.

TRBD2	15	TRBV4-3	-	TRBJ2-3	TGCGCCAGCAGCTCTCACGGGGGGGCCGAAGATACGCAGTATTTT	CASSSHGGAEDTQYF
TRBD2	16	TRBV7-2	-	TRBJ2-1	TGTGCCAGCAGCAAAAGCGGGGCAAGCTCCTACAATGAGCAGTTCTTC	CASSKSGASSYNEQFF
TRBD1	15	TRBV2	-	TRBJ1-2	TGTGCCAGCAGTGAACAGGGGGCAGGGGACTATGGCTACACCTTC	CASSEQGAGDYGYTF
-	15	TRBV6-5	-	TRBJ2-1	TGTGCCAGCAGTTCCCTGGACCGTTATCGCAATGAGCAGTTCTTC	CASSSLDRYRNEQFF
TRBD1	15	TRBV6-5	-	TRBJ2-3	TGTGCCAGCAGTGACTCGACAGGGAAGCCAGATACGCAGTATTTT	CASSDSTGKPDTQYF
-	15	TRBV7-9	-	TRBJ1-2	TGTGCCAGCAGCTTCTCTGCAGACGGTGGCGATGGCTACACCTTC	CASSFSADGGDGYTF
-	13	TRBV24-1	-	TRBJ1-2	TGTGCCACCGCGGCAGGCCTAGGCTATGGCTACACCTTC	CATAAGLGYGYTF
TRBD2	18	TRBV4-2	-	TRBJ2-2	TGTGCCAGCAGCCAAGATCTGGGTAGCGGGGGGGCTACCGGGGAGCTGTTTTTT	CASSQDLGSGGATGELFF
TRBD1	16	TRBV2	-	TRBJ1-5	TGTGCCAGCAGTGACGGAGGGACAGGGGGCGATCAGCCCCAACATTTT	CASSDGGTGGDQPQHF
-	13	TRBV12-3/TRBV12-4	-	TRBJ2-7	TGTGCCAGCAGTTTGAGCGGAGGCTACGAGCAGTACTTC	CASSLSGGYEQYF
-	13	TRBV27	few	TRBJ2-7	TGTGCCAGCAGTTTAAGGTGGGATCTCGAGCAGTACTTC	CASSLRWDLEQYF
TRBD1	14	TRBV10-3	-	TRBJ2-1	TGTGCCATCGCCTCCGGGACAGGGGGAAATGAGCAGTTCTTC	CAIASGTGGNEQFF
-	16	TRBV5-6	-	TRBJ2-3	TGTGCCAGCAGCTCGTTTGGCGGTGCTAGCACAGATACGCAGTATTTT	CASSSFGGASTDTQYF
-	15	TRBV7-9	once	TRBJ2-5	TGTGCCAGCAGCCCTTCAGGCACCCGAAGCGCGACCCAGTACTTC	CASSPSGTRSATQYF
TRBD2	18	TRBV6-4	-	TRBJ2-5	TGTGCCAGCAGTGACCACCGGCGCGGAAGTTGGGGGGGAGAGACCCAGTACTTC	CASSDHRRGSWGGETQYF
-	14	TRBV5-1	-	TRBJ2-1	TGCGCCAGCAGCTTTCCTAGCTCCTACAATGAGCAGTTCTTC	CASSFPSSYNEQFF
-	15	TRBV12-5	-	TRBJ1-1	TGTGCTAGTGTCTCCAGCGTGGGGGCATGGTCTGAAGCTTTCTTT	CASVSSVGAWSEAFF
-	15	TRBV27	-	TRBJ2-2	TGTGCCAGCAGCCTCGGACTAAGGAACACCGGGGAGCTGTTTTTT	CASSLGLRNTGELFF
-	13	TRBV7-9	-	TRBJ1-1	TGTGCCAGCAGCCTAGGCAGGGACGGTGAAGCTTTCTTT	CASSLGRDGEAFF
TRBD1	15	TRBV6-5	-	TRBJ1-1	TGTGCCAGCAGTCACAGGGGGAACAAGAACACTGAAGCTTTCTTT	CASSHRGNKNTEAFF
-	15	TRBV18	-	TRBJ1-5	TGTGCCAGCTCACCTATACAGGGATTATATCAGCCCCAGCATTTT	CASSPIQGLYQPQHF
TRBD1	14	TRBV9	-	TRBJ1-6	TGTGCCAGCAGCGTACGGACAGGAAATTCACCCCTCCACTTT	CASSVRTGNSPLHF
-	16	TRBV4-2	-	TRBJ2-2	TGTGCCAGCGGAACACTCCTAGCGTCGAACACCGGGGAGCTGTTTTTT	CASGTLLASNTGELFF
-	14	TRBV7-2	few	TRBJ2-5	TGTGCCAGCAGCTTCCAGGGCGGTCAAAAGACCCAGTACTTC	CASSFQGGQKTQYF
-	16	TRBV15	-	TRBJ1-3	TGTGCCACCAGCAGAGAGAAAGGGGGGTATGGAAACACCATATATTTT	CATSREKGGYGNTIYF
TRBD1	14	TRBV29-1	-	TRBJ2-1	TGCAGCGTACCCCGGGACAGGGGTTACAATGAGCAGTTCTTC	CSVPRDRGYNEQFF